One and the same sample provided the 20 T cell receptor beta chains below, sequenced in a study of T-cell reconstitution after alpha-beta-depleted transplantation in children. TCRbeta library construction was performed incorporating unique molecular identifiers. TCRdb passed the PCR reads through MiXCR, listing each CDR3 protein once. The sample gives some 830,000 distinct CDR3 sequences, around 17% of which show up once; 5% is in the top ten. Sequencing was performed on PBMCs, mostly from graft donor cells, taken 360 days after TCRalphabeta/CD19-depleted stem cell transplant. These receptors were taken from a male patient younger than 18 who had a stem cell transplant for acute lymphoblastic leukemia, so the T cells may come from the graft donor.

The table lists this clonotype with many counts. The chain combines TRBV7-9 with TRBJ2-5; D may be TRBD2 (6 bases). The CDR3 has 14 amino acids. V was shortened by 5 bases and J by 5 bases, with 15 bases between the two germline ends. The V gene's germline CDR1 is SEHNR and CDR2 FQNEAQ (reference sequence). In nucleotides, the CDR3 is TGTGCCAGCAGCCTGGGTGCGGGGTTGGAGACCCAGTACTTC. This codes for CASSLGAGLETQYF.

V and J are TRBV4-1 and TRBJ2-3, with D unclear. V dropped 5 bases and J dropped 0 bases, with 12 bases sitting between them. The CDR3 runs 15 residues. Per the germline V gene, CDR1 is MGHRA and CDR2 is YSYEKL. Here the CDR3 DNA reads TGCGCCAGCAGCATACTACCCCGAAGCACAGATACGCAGTATTTT. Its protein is CASSILPRSTDTQYF.

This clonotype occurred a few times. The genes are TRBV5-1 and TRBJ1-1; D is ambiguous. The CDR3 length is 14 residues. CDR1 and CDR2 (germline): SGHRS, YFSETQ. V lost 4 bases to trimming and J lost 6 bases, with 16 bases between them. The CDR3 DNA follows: TGCGCCAGCAGCGCGGGGATGGGATACCCTGAAGCTTTCTTT. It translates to CASSAGMGYPEAFF.

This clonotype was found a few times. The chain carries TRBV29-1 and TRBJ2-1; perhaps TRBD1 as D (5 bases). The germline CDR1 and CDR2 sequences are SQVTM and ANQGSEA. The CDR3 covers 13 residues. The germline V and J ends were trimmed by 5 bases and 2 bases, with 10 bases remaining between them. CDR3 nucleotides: TGCAGCGTTAAGGGGATGACCTACAATGAGCAGTTCTTC. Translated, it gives CSVKGMTYNEQFF.

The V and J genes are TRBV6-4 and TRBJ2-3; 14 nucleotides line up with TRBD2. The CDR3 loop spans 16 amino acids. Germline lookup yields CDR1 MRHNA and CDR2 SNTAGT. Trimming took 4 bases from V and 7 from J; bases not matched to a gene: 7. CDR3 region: CASSATGTSGRNTQYF. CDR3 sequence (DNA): TGTGCCAGCAGTGCAACCGGGACTAGCGGGAGAAATACGCAGTATTTT.

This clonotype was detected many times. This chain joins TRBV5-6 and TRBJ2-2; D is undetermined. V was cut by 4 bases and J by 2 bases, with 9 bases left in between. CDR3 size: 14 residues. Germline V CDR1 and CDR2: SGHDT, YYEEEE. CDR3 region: CASSGLSNTGELFF. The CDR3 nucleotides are TGTGCCAGCAGCGGCTTATCTAACACCGGGGAGCTGTTTTTT.

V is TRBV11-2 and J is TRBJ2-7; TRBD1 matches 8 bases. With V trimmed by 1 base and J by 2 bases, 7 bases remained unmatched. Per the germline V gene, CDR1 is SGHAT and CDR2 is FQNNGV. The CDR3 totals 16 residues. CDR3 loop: CASSLVAGTGTYEQYF. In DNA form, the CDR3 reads TGTGCCAGCAGCTTAGTCGCCGGGACAGGAACCTACGAGCAGTACTTC.

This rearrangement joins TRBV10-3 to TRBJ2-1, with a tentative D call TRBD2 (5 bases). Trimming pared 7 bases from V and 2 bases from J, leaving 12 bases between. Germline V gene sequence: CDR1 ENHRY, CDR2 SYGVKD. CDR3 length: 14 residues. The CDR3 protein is CAIKRAGAYNEQFF. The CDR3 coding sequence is TGTGCCATCAAGAGGGCAGGCGCCTACAATGAGCAGTTCTTC.

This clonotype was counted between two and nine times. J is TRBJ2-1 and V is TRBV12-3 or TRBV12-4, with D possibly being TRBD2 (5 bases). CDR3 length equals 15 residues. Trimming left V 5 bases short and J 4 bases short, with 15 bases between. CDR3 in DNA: TGTGCCAGCAGTCCCTCCCTAGCAGAGTACAATGAGCAGTTCTTC. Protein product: CASSPSLAEYNEQFF.

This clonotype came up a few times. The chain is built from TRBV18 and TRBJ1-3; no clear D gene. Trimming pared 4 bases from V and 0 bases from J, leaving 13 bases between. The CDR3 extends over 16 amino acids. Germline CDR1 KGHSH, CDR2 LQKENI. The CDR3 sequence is CASSREALTSGNTIYF. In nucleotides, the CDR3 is TGTGCCAGCTCACGGGAGGCACTGACCTCTGGAAACACCATATATTTT. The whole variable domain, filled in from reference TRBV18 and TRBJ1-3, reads NAGVMQNPRHLVRRRGQEARLRCSPMKGHSHVYWYRQLPEEGLKFMVYLQKENIIDESGMPKERFSAEFPKEGPSILRIQQVVRGDSAAYFCASSREALTSGNTIYFGEGSWLTVV.

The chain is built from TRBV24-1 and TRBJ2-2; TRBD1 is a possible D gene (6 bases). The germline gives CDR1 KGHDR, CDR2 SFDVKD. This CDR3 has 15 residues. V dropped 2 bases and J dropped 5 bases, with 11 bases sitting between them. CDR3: CATSDYRVRTGELFF. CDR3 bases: TGTGCCACCAGTGATTACAGGGTTCGGACCGGGGAGCTGTTTTTT.

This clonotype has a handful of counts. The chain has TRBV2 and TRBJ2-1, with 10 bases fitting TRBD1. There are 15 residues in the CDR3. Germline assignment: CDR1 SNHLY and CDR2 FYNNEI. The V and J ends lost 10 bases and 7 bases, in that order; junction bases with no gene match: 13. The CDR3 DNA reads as TGTGCCACCGAATTCACCGGGACAGGGGCAAATGAGCAGTTCTTC. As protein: CATEFTGTGANEQFF.

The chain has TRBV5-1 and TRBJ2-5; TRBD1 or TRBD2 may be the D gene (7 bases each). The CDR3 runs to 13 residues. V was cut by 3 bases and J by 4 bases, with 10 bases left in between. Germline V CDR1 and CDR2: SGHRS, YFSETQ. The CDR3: CASSSRGGETQYF. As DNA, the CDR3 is TGCGCCAGCAGCTCCAGGGGGGGAGAGACCCAGTACTTC.

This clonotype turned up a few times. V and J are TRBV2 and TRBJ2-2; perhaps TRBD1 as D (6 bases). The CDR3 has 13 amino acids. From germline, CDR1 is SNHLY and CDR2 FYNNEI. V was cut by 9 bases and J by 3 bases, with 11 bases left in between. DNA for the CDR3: TGTGCCAGAAGGGCAGGGGACACCGGGGAGCTGTTTTTT. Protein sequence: CARRAGDTGELFF. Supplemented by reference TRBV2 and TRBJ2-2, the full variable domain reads EPEVTQTPSHQVTQMGQEVILRCVPISNHLYFYWYRQILGQKVEFLVSFYNNEISEKSEIFDDQFSVERPDGSNFTLKIRSTKLEDSAMYFCARRAGDTGELFFGEGSRLTVL.

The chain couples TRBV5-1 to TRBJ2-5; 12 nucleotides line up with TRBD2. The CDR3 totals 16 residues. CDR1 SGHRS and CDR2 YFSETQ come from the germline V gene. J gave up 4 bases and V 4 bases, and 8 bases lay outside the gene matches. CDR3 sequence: CASSRYPGLAGETQYF. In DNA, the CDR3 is TGCGCCAGCAGCCGCTACCCGGGACTAGCGGGAGAGACCCAGTACTTC. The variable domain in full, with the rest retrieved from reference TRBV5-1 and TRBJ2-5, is KAGVTQTPRYLIKTRGQQVTLSCSPISGHRSVSWYQQTPGQGLQFLFEYFSETQRNKGNFPGRFSGRQFSNSRSEMNVSTLELGDSALYLCASSRYPGLAGETQYFGPGTRLLVL.

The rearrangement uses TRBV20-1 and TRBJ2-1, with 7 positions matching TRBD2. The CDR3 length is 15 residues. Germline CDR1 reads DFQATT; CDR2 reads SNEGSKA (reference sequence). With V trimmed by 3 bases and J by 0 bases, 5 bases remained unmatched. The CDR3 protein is CSASMSSGSYNEQFF. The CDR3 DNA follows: TGCAGTGCTAGTATGTCTAGCGGCTCCTACAATGAGCAGTTCTTC.

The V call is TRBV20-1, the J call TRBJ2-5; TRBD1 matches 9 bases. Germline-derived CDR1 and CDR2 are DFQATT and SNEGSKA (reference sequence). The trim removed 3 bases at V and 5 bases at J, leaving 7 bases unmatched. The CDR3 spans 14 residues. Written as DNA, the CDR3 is TGCAGTGCTAGCCTTACAGGGGGCGGGGAGACCCAGTACTTC. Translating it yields CSASLTGGGETQYF.

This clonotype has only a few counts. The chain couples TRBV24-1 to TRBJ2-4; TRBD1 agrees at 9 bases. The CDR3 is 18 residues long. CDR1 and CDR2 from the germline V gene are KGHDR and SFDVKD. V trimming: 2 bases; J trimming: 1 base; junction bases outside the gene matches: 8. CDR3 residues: CATSDWGTGRGAKNIQYF. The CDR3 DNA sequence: TGTGCCACCAGTGATTGGGGGACAGGGAGAGGGGCCAAAAACATTCAGTACTTC.

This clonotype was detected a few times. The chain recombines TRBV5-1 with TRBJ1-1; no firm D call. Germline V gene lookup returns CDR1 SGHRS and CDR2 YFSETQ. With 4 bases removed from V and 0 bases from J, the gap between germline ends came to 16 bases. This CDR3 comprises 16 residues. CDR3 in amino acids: CASSPRAAKMNTEAFF. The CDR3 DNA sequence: TGCGCCAGCAGCCCTAGGGCCGCTAAGATGAACACTGAAGCTTTCTTT.

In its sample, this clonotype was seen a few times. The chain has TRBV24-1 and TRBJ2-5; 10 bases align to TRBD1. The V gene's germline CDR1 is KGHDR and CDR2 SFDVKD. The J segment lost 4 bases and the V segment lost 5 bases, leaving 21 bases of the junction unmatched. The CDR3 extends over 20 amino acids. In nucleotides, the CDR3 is TGTGCCACCAGTGTGAGAGTGGGGCGAAGCCGGGACAGGGGAGGAGAGACCCAGTACTTC. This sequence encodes CATSVRVGRSRDRGGETQYF.